The source of this T cell receptor (beta chain) is a study of tumor-infiltrating lymphocytes in primary liver carcinoma (dated by TCRdb to the late 2010s). Regarding the complete study: The five patients, three men and two women aged 30 to 69 years, had hepatocellular carcinoma (four) or combined HCC and intrahepatic cholangiocarcinoma (one). Roughly 3.65 to 8 million productive TCRbeta reads were obtained per sample, and no significant difference in read depth was found between tissue types. A total of roughly 35 specimens from 5 patients underwent TCRbeta repertoire sequencing, comprising some 25 tumor regions, 5 adjacent noncancerous liver tissues and 5 peripheral blood samples. Tumors of the five patients were stage T1-T3 N0M0 with maximum diameters of roughly 4 to 11 cm. The 25 or so tumor region samples were profiled with Agilent mRNA microarrays so that TCRbeta repertoire diversity could be related to the local molecular phenotype. TCRbeta repertoire sequencing, expression microarrays and whole-exome sequencing were combined in the study across five regions of each liver tumor, with adjacent normal tissue and blood also included. High reproducibility was observed for the technical replicate repertoires, with mean shared-clone rates approximately 0.9 and correlation coefficients above 0.98. What the research found in general, with its limitations: Just about 7.5-24% of top clones turned up in all five regions of a tumor, which suggests spatial heterogeneity among tumor-infiltrating T cells. Because sequencing covered only the TCR beta chain and unpaired alpha chains were not captured, true repertoire diversity is likely underestimated. Bulk unsorted samples precluded comparing CD4+ and CD8+ T cell repertoires. Repertoire overlap was found to be higher between tumor regions (mean approximately 35%) than between tumor-adjacent (approximately 17%) or tumor-blood (around 14%) pairs, consistent with antigen-driven expansion. With just 4 or 5 patients in the study, the authors point out that the findings should be validated in a larger study. Compared with blood, tumors had a significantly larger share of the repertoire taken up by the top 250 clones (p = 0.039).

Including cysteine and phenylalanine, the CDR3 has 16 amino acids. Only CDR3 DNA is held: 48 bases, read in frame from base 1. From a lookup of the germline V gene (reference sequence), CDR1 and CDR2 are MNHNY and SVGAGI. Using a constant-region primer and ProtoScript II reverse transcriptase, TCRbeta-specific cDNA was reverse-transcribed from about 0.45 ug total RNA. The TCRbeta libraries were prepared through three rounds of nested multiplex PCR following a slightly modified ARM-PCR procedure. Each of the first two PCR rounds ran for around 10 cycles using multiplex TRBV1-TRBV30 forward primers together with a Cbeta reverse primer. A final 25-cycle PCR with Deep VentR polymerase added sample barcodes and Illumina adapters. Amplicons of 200-500 bp were gel-purified with a QIAquick gel extraction kit before sequencing. The TCRbeta amplicons were sequenced with 250-bp paired-end reads on an Illumina HiSeq 2500. The original pipeline was this. To recover full CDR3 sequences, reads were quality-trimmed using Trimmomatic v0.33 and paired reads were then merged using FLASH v1.2.11. V, D and J germline segments were assigned to the rearranged TCRbeta sequences by MiGEC v1.2.1b. VDJtools v1.0.0 computed clonotype statistics and Shannon-Wiener diversity indices. Except for diversity analysis, only each sample's 250 most abundant clonotypes were used in subsequent analyses to reduce sampling bias. The public reads were reprocessed in TCRdb via fastp at Q25 and MiXCR, keeping in-frame beta chains. One record per CDR3 amino acid sequence lists the most common genes and DNA. TCRdb assigned the V and J calls; the authors' analysis was not used. The sample contains around 78,000 distinct CDR3 sequences, about 70% of them found a single time. The top ten constitute approximately 15% of the sample.

Total RNA and DNA were co-extracted from around 18-30 mg of bulk tissue with the AllPrep DNA/RNA mini kit, without cell sorting. Surgical resection was performed in China between late 2015 and early 2016 on 5 or 6 patients with histopathologically diagnosed primary liver carcinoma. Patients had chronic HBV infection and were treatment-naive at sampling. Five spatially separated regions were sampled from each tumor: the superior, inferior, left-lateral and right-lateral poles, plus the tumor centre. More than 85% viable tumor cells were found by histology in every tumor sample. Fresh tumor and adjacent tissue pieces were bisected; one half was stored in RNAlater at -80°C, the other sent for histology. To note about this clonotype: No cognate antigen has been identified for it. Relative to the germline gene, one junction end is altered; a read error may explain this.

This clonotype was obtained from a woman in her sixties with primary liver carcinoma and hepatitis B virus infection. The sample was liver tumor tissue from sampling region 4. This sample's cell subset or site label indicates: tumor region T4, right-lateral pole. The sequence links TRBV6-6 to TRBJ2-5; 8 bases in the middle match TRBD2. The DNA is as follows: TGCGCCAGCAGACCCGATTTCGGGGGGGGGAAAGAGACTCAGTACTTC. This codes for CASRPDFGGGKETQYF.